The rows below give T cell receptor beta chains drawn from one sample of a study of T cells after yellow fever vaccination. TCRdb recomputed calls from the 5' RACE reads with MiXCR, one row per CDR3 protein. The sample lists approximately 450,000 distinct CDR3 sequences, roughly 20% occurring once. The source material was PBMCs, sampled before the yellow fever booster vaccination. Receptors were obtained from a young man who received the YFV17D yellow fever vaccine. Both conserved end residues are part of each CDR3. A D gene is named only where the DNA matches it firmly. Size tells how often a clone was seen (once, few, many) or the class of an expanded clone, and some rows leave it out.

d_call	clone_size	v_call	j_call	cdr3_aa	cdr3_nt
-	-	TRBV7-9	TRBJ2-6	CASSLGSAGANVLTF	TGTGCCAGCAGCTTGGGTAGTGCAGGGGCCAACGTCCTGACTTTC
-	few	TRBV12-3/TRBV12-4	TRBJ2-7	CASSQPDDYEQYF	TGTGCCAGCAGTCAACCCGACGACTACGAGCAGTACTTC
-	few	TRBV9	TRBJ1-2	CASSVAGTVFYGYTF	TGTGCCAGCAGCGTAGCCGGGACGGTATTCTATGGCTACACCTTC
TRBD2	-	TRBV28	TRBJ2-5	CASSLSRLAGDQETQYF	TGTGCCAGCAGTTTATCTCGACTAGCGGGAGACCAAGAGACCCAGTACTTC
-	-	TRBV7-2	TRBJ2-4	CASSGDSSKNIQYF	TGTGCCAGCAGCGGAGACAGCTCCAAAAACATTCAGTACTTC
-	-	TRBV7-3	TRBJ2-2	CASSPTLGGGELFF	TGTGCCAGCAGCCCGACCCTTGGGGGCGGGGAGCTGTTTTTT
-	few	TRBV3-1	TRBJ2-3	CASSQDLAAATDTQYF	TGTGCCAGCAGCCAAGATTTAGCGGCGGCCACAGATACGCAGTATTTT
TRBD2	-	TRBV6-5	TRBJ2-1	CASSYGTGLEQFF	TGTGCCAGCAGTTACGGTACGGGACTAGAGCAGTTCTTC
-	-	TRBV20-1	TRBJ1-5	CSARADLGAQHF	TGCAGTGCTAGGGCTGACCTTGGAGCCCAGCATTTT
-	-	TRBV20-1	TRBJ1-5	CSARRQGIRNQPQHF	TGCAGTGCTAGACGGCAGGGGATACGCAATCAGCCCCAGCATTTT
TRBD2	few	TRBV5-1	TRBJ2-7	CASSFRGDSYEQYF	TGCGCCAGCAGCTTCCGGGGGGACTCCTACGAGCAGTACTTC
-	-	TRBV5-1	TRBJ2-5	CASSLQVSETQYF	TGCGCCAGCAGCTTACAGGTATCGGAGACCCAGTACTTC
-	-	TRBV7-8	TRBJ1-6	CASSTQGLGNSPLHF	TGTGCCAGCAGCACTCAGGGTCTCGGCAATTCACCCCTCCACTTT
-	-	TRBV4-1	TRBJ2-7	CASSRDRNTYEQYF	TGCGCCAGCAGCCGAGACAGGAATACCTACGAGCAGTACTTC
TRBD1	-	TRBV20-1	TRBJ1-1	CSALLGGGSVTEAFF	TGCAGTGCTCTTCTAGGGGGCGGCTCTGTCACTGAAGCTTTCTTT
-	-	TRBV5-4	TRBJ2-6	CASSSVLRGSGANVLTF	TGTGCCAGCAGCTCGGTCCTGCGGGGCTCTGGGGCCAACGTCCTGACTTTC
-	few	TRBV9	TRBJ2-3	CASSVVGWGADTQYF	TGTGCCAGCAGCGTAGTAGGTTGGGGGGCAGATACGCAGTATTTT
-	few	TRBV7-9	TRBJ1-4	CASSLGGWANEKLFF	TGTGCCAGCAGCTTAGGAGGATGGGCTAATGAAAAACTGTTTTTT
-	-	TRBV5-1	TRBJ1-2	CASSLGVRGYTF	TGCGCCAGCAGCTTGGGGGTTAGAGGCTACACCTTC
-	-	TRBV12-3/TRBV12-4	TRBJ2-1	CASTLYNEQFF	TGTGCCAGCACCCTATACAATGAGCAGTTCTTC
-	many	TRBV6-5	TRBJ2-3	CASSPWTAVADTQYF	TGTGCCAGCAGTCCATGGACCGCAGTAGCAGATACGCAGTATTTT
-	-	TRBV6-5	TRBJ1-3	CASRQGSGNTIYF	TGTGCCAGCAGACAGGGCTCTGGAAACACCATATATTTT
TRBD2	-	TRBV28	TRBJ2-1	CASSSLLAGGLSSYNEQFF	TGTGCCAGCAGTTCCTTACTAGCGGGGGGCCTCAGCTCCTACAATGAGCAGTTCTTC
-	-	TRBV5-4	TRBJ2-1	CASSFYSLGEQFF	TGTGCCAGCAGCTTTTACAGTCTGGGTGAGCAGTTCTTC
-	few	TRBV29-1	TRBJ2-3	CSDYEEEGDTQYF	TGCAGCGACTACGAGGAGGAGGGAGATACGCAGTATTTT
-	few	TRBV5-1	TRBJ1-3	CASSLASGRIDTIYF	TGCGCCAGCAGCTTGGCTTCGGGACGGATAGACACCATATATTTT
TRBD2	-	TRBV6-5	TRBJ2-4	CASSYWAGGRAKNIQYF	TGTGCCAGCAGTTACTGGGCGGGGGGGCGAGCCAAAAACATTCAGTACTTC
-	-	TRBV27	TRBJ1-1	CASRVGPWATEAFF	TGTGCCAGCAGGGTGGGACCGTGGGCCACTGAAGCTTTCTTT
-	-	TRBV3-1	TRBJ1-5	CASSLSPDTSNQPQHF	TGTGCCAGCAGCCTATCGCCCGACACTAGCAATCAGCCCCAGCATTTT
-	-	TRBV2	TRBJ2-5	CASSEMSSGLQETQYF	TGTGCCAGCAGTGAAATGTCCAGTGGCCTTCAAGAGACCCAATACTTC
TRBD1	-	TRBV6-5	TRBJ1-1	CASSDRARRNTEAFF	TGTGCCAGCAGCGACAGGGCGCGAAGGAACACTGAAGCTTTCTTT
-	-	TRBV14	TRBJ1-1	CASSQIRGSEAFF	TGTGCCAGCAGCCAGATCAGGGGTTCTGAAGCTTTCTTT
-	-	TRBV20-1	TRBJ1-2	CRILANLNDASRNGYTF	TGCAGGATCCTTGCTAATCTCAATGACGCATCACGGAATGGCTACACCTTC
-	many	TRBV7-9	TRBJ2-7	CASSLGVLDEQYF	TGTGCCAGCAGCTTGGGGGTATTGGACGAGCAGTACTTC
-	-	TRBV5-1	TRBJ1-5	CASSLAGAENQPQHF	TGCGCCAGCAGCTTGGCCGGGGCGGAGAATCAGCCCCAGCATTTT